The next 23 T cell receptor beta chains were all read from a single sample in a study of regulatory and conventional T cells in RAG deficiency. The sorted conventional CD4+ T cells were CD25-low and CD127-high, with genomic DNA sequenced. Libraries were prepared by immunoSEQ multiplex PCR; TCRdb keeps only in-frame clonotypes and omits some of them. The sample lists more than 40,000 clones, about nine tenths occurring once. These records were also assigned to another study, of regulatory T cells. From that study: Amplification used 52 TRBV primers and 13 TRBJ primers.

The source material was CD4+ effector T cells sorted from blood. These receptors were collected from a human donor in good health.

In its sample, this clone was seen once. The chain has TRBV7-9 and TRBJ2-6; D unclear. The ends were cut back, 0 bases at V and 2 bases at J, with 11 bases in the middle. CDR1 SEHNR and CDR2 FQNEAQ come from the germline V gene (reference sequence). The CDR3 sequence is 17 residues long. In DNA form, the CDR3 reads TGTGCCAGCAGCTTAGCGACGGGCGGACCTGGGGCCAACGTCCTGACTTTC. It specifies CASSLATGGPGANVLTF.

This clone was counted between two and nine times. V is TRBV6-6 and J is TRBJ2-1; TRBD1 matches 9 bases. CDR3 size: 15 residues. Germline V gene data show CDR1 as MNHNY and CDR2 as SVGAGI (reference sequence). Trimming at V came to 2 bases and at J to 6 bases, leaving 5 bases not matched to a gene. The CDR3 spells CASSYTGTGSNEQFF. The CDR3 DNA sequence: TGTGCCAGCAGTTACACCGGGACAGGGAGCAATGAGCAGTTCTTC.

V usage is TRBV10-2 and J usage is TRBJ1-5; D is ambiguous. Per germline, CDR1 WSHSY and CDR2 SAAADI. The length of the CDR3 is 14 residues. V lost 6 bases to trimming and J lost 1 base, with 10 bases between them. CDR3 amino acids: CASSGWQSNQPQHF. The CDR3 DNA sequence: TGCGCCAGCAGCGGGTGGCAGAGCAATCAGCCCCAGCATTTT.

This CDR3 is CASSSAGGGGRETQYF. In DNA, the CDR3 is TGTGCCAGCAGCTCAGCCGGTGGGGGAGGGCGAGAGACCCAGTACTTC. V is TRBV7-3 and J is TRBJ2-5, with 7 bases that match TRBD2. The CDR3 contains 16 residues. V lost 4 bases and J lost 4; bases outside the gene matches: 12. CDR1 and CDR2 from the germline V gene are SGHTA and FQGTGA.

V is TRBV5-6 and J is TRBJ2-2; D gene ambiguous. V was trimmed by 2 bases and J by 3 bases, leaving 11 bases between them. The CDR3 is 15 residues long. The V gene's germline CDR1 is SGHDT and CDR2 YYEEEE. The CDR3 nucleotides read TGTGCCAGCAGCTTCCCGGGTGGGGACACCGGGGAGCTGTTTTTT. Encoded protein: CASSFPGGDTGELFF.

This clone has just one count. The chain joins TRBV10-2 to TRBJ2-7; D unresolved. The CDR3 loop spans 13 amino acids. Deletions cut 3 bases from V and 2 bases from J, with 8 bases between. Germline loops: CDR1 WSHSY, CDR2 SAAADI. Written as DNA, the CDR3 is TGCGCCAGCAGTGACCACACCGCCTACGAGCAGTACTTC. It encodes CASSDHTAYEQYF.

This chain links TRBV6-5 with TRBJ2-5; the match to TRBD2 covers 7 bases. This CDR3 region has 15 residues. The germline gives CDR1 MNHEY, CDR2 SVGAGI. The V and J ends lost 6 bases and 0 bases, in that order; junction bases with no gene match: 7. The chain's CDR3 is CASRSRGTHQETQYF. CDR3 sequence (DNA): TGTGCCAGCAGGTCGCGGGGGACTCACCAAGAGACCCAGTACTTC.

The chain employs TRBV4-1 and TRBJ1-6, with D possibly matching TRBD1 (6 bases). Germline assignment: CDR1 MGHRA and CDR2 YSYEKL. Trimming pared 0 bases from V and 6 bases from J, leaving 12 bases between. The CDR3 spans 16 residues. The CDR3 here is CASSQEQGLSNSPLHF. CDR3 nucleotides: TGCGCCAGCAGCCAAGAACAGGGTTTGTCTAATTCACCCCTCCACTTT.

The sample holds one count of this clone. The chain employs TRBV14 and TRBJ2-1, with TRBD2 identical over 13 bases. Germline V gene lookup returns CDR1 SGHDN and CDR2 FVKESK. The CDR3 runs 15 residues. Germline trimming cut 4 bases from V and 9 bases from J; bases unmatched to any gene: 6. As DNA, the CDR3 is TGTGCCAGCAGCCGAGGACTAGCGGGAGCAGGTGAGCAGTTCTTC. It translates to CASSRGLAGAGEQFF.

The chain couples TRBV4-1 to TRBJ1-1; D is ambiguous. Germline CDR1 and CDR2: MGHRA and YSYEKL. The CDR3 runs to 14 residues. V dropped 0 bases and J dropped 5 bases, with 10 bases sitting between them. The CDR3 DNA reads as TGCGCCAGCAGCCAAGAAATGGGGAGGACTGAAGCTTTCTTT. This encodes CASSQEMGRTEAFF.

This chain connects TRBV28 to TRBJ1-3; D unclear. The length of the CDR3 is 14 residues. V lost 7 bases and J lost 1, with 11 bases in between. Germline lookup yields CDR1 MDHEN and CDR2 SYDVKM. CDR3 protein: CASNYPGSGNTIYF. In nucleotides, the CDR3 is TGTGCCAGCAACTATCCGGGGTCTGGAAACACCATATATTTT.

This chain joins TRBV19 and TRBJ1-2; 9 bases map to TRBD1. Germline V gene lookup returns CDR1 LNHDA and CDR2 SQIVND (reference sequence). Germline trimming cut 4 bases from V and 3 bases from J; bases unmatched to any gene: 12. This CDR3 contains 17 residues. The CDR3 is CASSSIPGQGLDYGYTF. Here the CDR3 DNA reads TGTGCCAGTAGTAGTATTCCGGGACAGGGATTGGACTATGGCTACACCTTC.

The genes are TRBV7-9 and TRBJ1-5, with TRBD1 as a possible D gene (5 bases). This CDR3 contains 16 residues. Trimming removed 1 base from V and 6 bases from J, with 16 bases in between. Germline V gene sequence: CDR1 SEHNR, CDR2 FQNEAQ (reference sequence). CDR3 bases: TGTGCCAGCAGCTTAGGTCCGCCGGGGGGTATTCAGCCCCAGCATTTT. The encoded protein is CASSLGPPGGIQPQHF.

This chain links TRBV6-5 with TRBJ2-7; 7 nucleotides align to TRBD1. V trimming: 5 bases; J trimming: 7 bases; junction bases outside the gene matches: 14. This CDR3 comprises 15 residues. The germline V gene encodes CDR1 MNHEY and CDR2 SVGAGI. The CDR3 sequence is CASSGPPGTVREQYF. The CDR3 coding sequence is TGTGCCAGCAGTGGGCCTCCCGGGACAGTGAGGGAGCAGTACTTC.

The chain uses TRBV27 and TRBJ2-1, with a possible D match to TRBD1 (5 bases). Trimming took off 7 bases at V and 2 bases at J, with 12 bases between the two ends. The CDR3 spans 14 residues. Germline-derived CDR1 and CDR2 are MNHEY and SMNVEV (reference sequence). DNA of the CDR3: TGTGCCAGCACCGTCAAGGACACCTACAATGAGCAGTTCTTC. It yields the protein CASTVKDTYNEQFF.

The gene calls are TRBV5-6 and TRBJ1-2; unclear D gene. V lost 0 bases, J lost 6 bases, and 9 bases lay in between. The CDR3 covers 13 residues. Germline assignment: CDR1 SGHDT and CDR2 YYEEEE. CDR3 sequence reads: CASSLVGVDGYTF. The CDR3, as DNA: TGTGCCAGCAGCTTGGTTGGCGTTGATGGCTACACCTTC.

This clone has a handful of counts. The chain joins TRBV6-5 to TRBJ1-3, with D perhaps matching TRBD1 (6 bases). The CDR3 spans 14 residues. V was pared by 6 bases and J by 2 bases, with 11 bases between. Germline CDR1 and CDR2: MNHEY and SVGAGI. The chain's CDR3 is CASSDRQAGNTIYF. In DNA form, the CDR3 reads TGTGCCAGCAGCGACCGACAGGCTGGAAACACCATATATTTT.

CDR3 amino acids: CSVGGSKVLQGREQYF. Here the CDR3 DNA reads TGCAGCGTTGGGGGGAGCAAAGTCCTACAGGGGCGAGAGCAGTACTTC. The chain is built from TRBV29-1 and TRBJ2-7, with 7 nucleotides matching TRBD1. Per the germline V gene, CDR1 is SQVTM and CDR2 is ANQGSEA. This CDR3 has 16 amino acids. Trimming at V came to 4 bases and at J to 7 bases, leaving 19 bases not matched to a gene.

The chain is built from TRBV18 and TRBJ1-3; no clear D. Germline V gives CDR1 KGHSH, CDR2 LQKENI. The ends were cut back, 2 bases at V and 0 bases at J, with 8 bases in the middle. The CDR3 spans 15 residues. The CDR3 region has the DNA TGTGCCAGCTCACCAACCCAGCTCTCTGGAAACACCATATATTTT. Translated, it gives CASSPTQLSGNTIYF.

The chain links TRBV18 to TRBJ2-3; no clear D gene. CDR3 length: 12 amino acids. Germline assignment: CDR1 KGHSH and CDR2 LQKENI. With 4 bases removed from V and 4 bases from J, the gap between germline ends came to 6 bases. Written as DNA, the CDR3 is TGTGCCAGCTCACTAGAGTCAGATACGCAGTATTTT. Its protein product is CASSLESDTQYF.

This chain joins TRBV5-1 and TRBJ1-2; a weak D match, TRBD1 (6 bases). CDR3 size: 16 residues. V lost 0 bases, J lost 4 bases, and 16 bases lay in between. Germline CDR1 SGHRS, CDR2 YFSETQ. This CDR3 is CASSLVGATITYGYTF. CDR3 nucleotide sequence: TGCGCCAGCAGCTTGGTGGGGGCGACAATTACCTATGGCTACACCTTC.

This clone has only one observation. This chain connects TRBV7-8 to TRBJ2-5, with 9 bases aligning to TRBD2. V dropped 1 base and J dropped 0; count of bases not matched to a gene: 12. Germline loops: CDR1 SGHVS, CDR2 FQNEAQ. The CDR3 length is 19 residues. The CDR3 region is CASSLGFGWSSGDQETQYF. In DNA, the CDR3 is TGTGCCAGCAGCTTAGGGTTCGGGTGGTCTAGCGGGGACCAAGAGACCCAGTACTTC.

V is TRBV21-1 and J is TRBJ2-3; the table's D call TRBD2 went unverified against the DNA. TRBV21-1 is a listed pseudogene. CDR3 length: 15 amino acids. CDR3 in amino acids: CASSKGEPGTDTQYF. The CDR3 DNA reads TGTGCCAGCAGCAAAGGGGAGCCGGGCACAGATACGCAGTATTTT.